This T cell receptor (beta chain) was identified in a study of vaccination and CD4 T cells after COVID-19. Study in general: Recovered patients in the cohort numbered six men and four women, two of them Hispanic. Control cultures used a CEFX viral epitope pool, an HIV-1 Nef peptide pool, or no peptide.

Researchers used the Oncomine TCR Beta short-read assay to sequence DNA from cultured CD4+ T cells. Each CDR3 protein gets one entry after TCRdb re-called the PCR reads with MiXCR. Seen here are over 8,500 distinct CDR3 sequences, over 45% observed once, and the top ten hold roughly 30%. The CDR3 has 15 residues. CDR1 MNHNS and CDR2 SASEGT come from the germline V gene. V was cut by 6 bases and J by 4 bases, with 16 bases left in between. Of note for this clonotype: Its antigen remains unidentified.

As for treatment: roughly 10-day PBMC culture with coronavirus spike peptide pools or control peptides (ViraFEST assay). Peptide-pool expansion of antigen-specific T cells preceded TCR sequencing in ViraFEST. Wells that each held about 2 million PBMCs were cultured with roughly 9.8 IU/ml IL-2 and approximately 9 ug/ml peptide pools. The TCR originated in a human donor who had recovered from COVID-19. This chain links TRBV6-1 with TRBJ1-5; D might be TRBD1 (5 bases). Sample: CD4+ T cells from blood, cultured in vitro. The CDR3 sequence is CASRNIGTQNQPQHF. The CDR3 DNA reads as TGTGCCAGCAGGAACATTGGGACCCAGAATCAGCCCCAGCATTTT.